A single sample is the source of the 12 T cell receptor beta chains below, sequenced in a study of T cells in Graves' hyperthyroidism and ophthalmopathy (dated by TCRdb to between 2018 and 2021). Preparation of the library involved multiplex PCR. These reads were obtained on an Illumina HiSeq 2000. TCR beta CDR3 regions were amplified from RNA transcripts. For the first round of RT-PCR on the TCR CDR3, the HTBI primer set was used together with the Qiagen OneStep RT-PCR kit. TCRdb cleaned the public reads at Q25 with fastp, built clones with MiXCR and kept in-frame beta chains. Entries that share a CDR3 protein sequence are merged under the most common genes and DNA. The sample data list 490,000 or so distinct CDR3 sequences, and 16% of these were observed just once. Approximately 32% of the sample is taken by the ten largest. The specimen was blood. All receptors come from a woman in her 30s with Graves' ophthalmopathy.

The table lists this clonotype with a few counts. The chain recombines TRBV2 with TRBJ1-2; 8 bases fit TRBD1. CDR1 SNHLY and CDR2 FYNNEI come from the germline V gene. There are 13 residues in the CDR3. Trimming at V came to 2 bases and at J to 6 bases, leaving 2 bases not matched to a gene. Here the CDR3 reads CASSETQGDGYTF. CDR3 in DNA: TGTGCCAGCAGTGAAACACAGGGGGATGGCTACACCTTC.

V is TRBV20-1 and J is TRBJ2-7; TRBD1 is a possible D gene (6 bases). The CDR3 totals 14 residues. Germline V gives CDR1 DFQATT, CDR2 SNEGSKA (reference sequence). V lost 6 bases to trimming and J lost 0 bases, with 15 bases between them. In nucleotides, the CDR3 is TGCAGTGCAAACCGGGACACCAACTCCTACGAGCAGTACTTC. Translating gives CSANRDTNSYEQYF.

This clonotype was picked up a small number of times. The genes are TRBV7-2 and TRBJ2-7; D may be TRBD1 (5 bases). The CDR3 covers 15 residues. The V end was cut by 5 bases, the J end by 5 bases, with 19 bases between. CDR1 and CDR2 from the germline V gene are SGHTA and FQGNSA. The CDR3 reads CASSQPGRAAHEQYF. CDR3 DNA: TGTGCCAGCAGCCAACCGGGCAGGGCCGCCCACGAGCAGTACTTC.

The chain combines TRBV29-1 with TRBJ2-4; 16 positions match TRBD2. The V gene end was trimmed by 3 bases and the J gene end by 8 bases; junction bases not matched to a gene: 1. This CDR3 region has 14 residues. Germline V gene lookup returns CDR1 SQVTM and CDR2 ANQGSEA. CDR3 DNA: TGCAGCGTTGAGGGACTAGCGGGAGGGGACATTCAGTACTTC. Translation: CSVEGLAGGDIQYF.

This clonotype has at least ten counts. V usage is TRBV7-2 and J usage is TRBJ2-1; 12 bases line up with TRBD2. CDR3 length: 15 amino acids. The V gene end was trimmed by 1 base and the J gene end by 7 bases; junction bases not matched to a gene: 2. Per germline, CDR1 SGHTA and CDR2 FQGNSA. The CDR3 sequence: CASSLELAGGNEQFF. The DNA for the CDR3 is TGTGCCAGCAGCTTAGAACTAGCGGGAGGTAATGAGCAGTTCTTC. The entire variable domain, with the rest obtained from reference TRBV7-2 and TRBJ2-1, is as follows: GAGVSQSPSNKVTEKGKDVELRCDPISGHTALYWYRQSLGQGLEFLIYFQGNSAPDKSGLPSDRFSAERTGGSVSTLTIQRTQQEDSAVYLCASSLELAGGNEQFFGPGTRLTVL.

This clonotype showed up many times. The chain uses TRBV20-1 and TRBJ2-1; TRBD2 aligns across 9 bases. V lost 4 bases, J lost 1 base, and 5 bases stayed unmatched. The V gene's germline CDR1 is DFQATT and CDR2 SNEGSKA (reference sequence). The CDR3 is 15 residues long. The CDR3 protein is CSANRREGSYNEQFF. Here the CDR3 DNA reads TGCAGTGCTAATCGGCGGGAGGGGTCCTACAATGAGCAGTTCTTC.

This clonotype has ten or more counts. The CDR3 reads CASSLDRGFAGELFF. The CDR3 DNA is TGTGCCAGCAGTTTGGACAGGGGGTTCGCCGGGGAGCTGTTTTTT. This chain connects TRBV12-3 or TRBV12-4 to TRBJ2-2; 10 bases line up with TRBD1. V gave up 3 bases and J gave up 6 bases; unmatched junction bases: 4. CDR3 length equals 15 residues.

This clonotype showed up just a few times. J is TRBJ1-6 and V is TRBV12-3 or TRBV12-4; unclear D gene. The CDR3 consists of 14 residues. The V gene lost 5 bases and the J gene lost 12 bases, with 17 bases spanning the gap. The CDR3, as DNA: TGTGCCAGCAGTCACACCCCACAACAGAGACCCCTCCACTTT. It translates to CASSHTPQQRPLHF.

This clonotype was seen many times. V is TRBV27 and J is TRBJ1-2; 9 positions match TRBD1. The length of the CDR3 is 13 residues. CDR1 is MNHEY, CDR2 SMNVEV, per germline (reference sequence). Losses at the gene ends were 6 bases for V and 7 bases for J; bases not matched to a gene: 6. The CDR3 nucleotides are TGTGCCAGCAGGGACAGGGGAGGTGGTGGCTACACCTTC. Translation: CASRDRGGGGYTF.

This clonotype was seen at least ten times. In nucleotides, the CDR3 is TGTGCCAGCAGTTTTACGGGGAGCACAGATACGCAGTATTTT. Its protein is CASSFTGSTDTQYF. The chain employs TRBV27 and TRBJ2-3; D possibly corresponds to TRBD2 (5 bases). The CDR3 totals 14 residues. Looked up from germline, CDR1 is MNHEY and CDR2 is SMNVEV (reference sequence). Trimming pared 3 bases from V and 0 bases from J, leaving 7 bases between.

The chain couples TRBV12-3 or TRBV12-4 to TRBJ2-1, with TRBD1 matching over 8 bases. The CDR3 sequence is 13 residues long. V was pared by 6 bases and J by 12 bases, with 10 bases of the junction left unmatched. The CDR3 region is CASRAGTGYWQFF. CDR3 in DNA: TGTGCCAGCAGGGCCGGGACAGGATATTGGCAGTTCTTC.

This chain links TRBV9 with TRBJ2-1; a possible D gene is TRBD2 (6 bases). V was pared by 0 bases and J by 9 bases, with 10 bases between. CDR3 length equals 13 residues. Germline assignment: CDR1 SGDLS and CDR2 YYNGEE. The CDR3, as DNA: TGTGCCAGCAGCGTAGACGGGCGGGGTGAGCAGTTCTTC. This gives the protein CASSVDGRGEQFF.